Following are 18 T cell receptor beta chains from one sample sequenced in a study of shared clonotypes between healthy human individuals. Method: immunoSEQ multiplex PCR; TCRdb's copy keeps in-frame clones and lacks some. The repertoire holds about 2.3 million clones, with roughly 93% as singletons. Sequenced material: naive CD4+ T cells from PBMCs. The subset here: CD45RA+ positively selected. These receptor sequences come from a man younger than 35 in good health. Some clones in this sample may be carry-over from other donors' samples.

This clone was found a few times. Other nucleotide sequences from this sample produce the same CDR3. Here the CDR3 DNA reads TGTGCCAGCAGCTTAGATGGCACAGATACGCAGTATTTT. Its translation: CASSLDGTDTQYF. The chain has TRBV7-2 and TRBJ2-3; D is unclear. The CDR3 runs to 13 residues. V shed 1 base and J shed 1 base, with 3 bases lying between them. The germline V gene has CDR1 SGHTA and CDR2 FQGNSA.

This rearrangement joins TRBV7-2 to TRBJ2-5; TRBD2 might be the D (5 bases). The CDR3 has 13 amino acids. The ends were cut back, 5 bases at V and 3 bases at J, with 10 bases in the middle. Germline assignment: CDR1 SGHTA and CDR2 FQGNSA. This CDR3 is CASSRRREETQYF. The DNA for the CDR3 is TGTGCCAGCAGCCGACGGCGGGAAGAGACCCAGTACTTC.

This clone was seen just once. This chain uses TRBV6-6 with TRBJ2-5, with 11 bases that match TRBD2. Trimming at V came to 4 bases and at J to 2 bases, leaving 6 bases not matched to a gene. This CDR3 has 16 amino acids. Looked up from germline, CDR1 is MNHNY and CDR2 is SVGAGI (reference sequence). CDR3 region: CASSSHGTSGQETQYF. As DNA, the CDR3 is TGTGCCAGCAGTTCCCACGGGACTAGCGGACAAGAGACCCAGTACTTC.

The chain combines TRBV11-2 with TRBJ2-3; TRBD2 matches at 7 bases. The length of the CDR3 is 16 residues. The germline CDR1 and CDR2 sequences are SGHAT and FQNNGV. The J segment lost 5 bases and the V segment lost 8 bases, leaving 16 bases of the junction unmatched. CDR3 sequence reads: CASSLLGEGLGDTQYF. The CDR3 DNA is TGTGCCAGCTCTCTATTGGGGGAGGGGCTAGGAGATACGCAGTATTTT.

V is TRBV7-2 and J is TRBJ2-6; TRBD1 is a possible D gene (6 bases). Deletions cut 5 bases from V and 4 bases from J, with 12 bases between. Germline V gene sequence: CDR1 SGHTA, CDR2 FQGNSA. The length of the CDR3 is 15 residues. DNA of the CDR3: TGTGCCAGCAGCATCAGGGGAGCAGGGGCCAACGTCCTGACTTTC. Translation: CASSIRGAGANVLTF. Full variable domain (missing parts from reference TRBV7-2 and TRBJ2-6): GAGVSQSPSNKVTEKGKDVELRCDPISGHTALYWYRQSLGQGLEFLIYFQGNSAPDKSGLPSDRFSAERTGGSVSTLTIQRTQQEDSAVYLCASSIRGAGANVLTFGAGSRLTVL.

The genes are TRBV5-1 and TRBJ2-7, with D perhaps TRBD2 (6 bases). The CDR3 is 12 residues long. Trimming pared 4 bases from V and 6 bases from J, leaving 11 bases between. Germline assignment: CDR1 SGHRS and CDR2 YFSETQ. The CDR3 DNA is TGCGCCAGCAGCCTGGAGGGGTTCGAGCAGTACTTC. Its protein product is CASSLEGFEQYF. Full variable domain (remainder filled in from reference TRBV5-1 and TRBJ2-7): KAGVTQTPRYLIKTRGQQVTLSCSPISGHRSVSWYQQTPGQGLQFLFEYFSETQRNKGNFPGRFSGRQFSNSRSEMNVSTLELGDSALYLCASSLEGFEQYFGPGTRLTVT.

The chain couples TRBV4-1 to TRBJ2-5, with D perhaps matching TRBD1 (6 bases). V was shortened by 2 bases and J by 1 base, with 11 bases between the two germline ends. From germline, CDR1 is MGHRA and CDR2 YSYEKL. The CDR3 is 15 residues long. The CDR3, as DNA: TGCGCCAGCAGCCAACACGGGACACCCCAAGAGACCCAGTACTTC. Amino acids: CASSQHGTPQETQYF.

V and J are TRBV5-1 and TRBJ2-1; D possibly matches TRBD1 or TRBD2 (5 bases each). The V end lost 3 bases, the J end lost 6 bases, and 13 bases lay between the germline ends. This CDR3 has 14 amino acids. Germline V gene data show CDR1 as SGHRS and CDR2 as YFSETQ. The CDR3 spells CASSWDGAVNEQFF. The CDR3 DNA sequence: TGCGCCAGCAGCTGGGACGGGGCAGTCAATGAGCAGTTCTTC.

A word on this clone: The same CDR3 also results from other DNA sequences found in this sample. This chain joins TRBV18 and TRBJ2-1; TRBD2 agrees at 7 bases. From germline, CDR1 is KGHSH and CDR2 LQKENI. V lost 3 bases to trimming and J lost 3 bases; unmatched junction nucleotides: 5. This CDR3 region has 15 residues. The CDR3 sequence: CASSPSSGIYNEQFF. CDR3 coding DNA: TGTGCCAGCTCACCCTCTAGCGGCATCTACAATGAGCAGTTCTTC.

CDR3 in amino acids: CASSLTGFNTEAFF. The CDR3 region has the DNA TGTGCCAGCAGCCTAACAGGCTTTAACACTGAAGCTTTCTTT. The chain carries TRBV7-2 and TRBJ1-1, with a tentative D call TRBD1 (5 bases). The CDR3 runs to 14 residues. Trimming removed 5 bases at V and 2 bases at J, with 12 bases between. The germline V gene encodes CDR1 SGHTA and CDR2 FQGNSA.

This rearrangement joins TRBV6-1 to TRBJ2-7; no clear D gene. Germline V gene sequence: CDR1 MNHNS, CDR2 SASEGT. Trimming took off 4 bases at V and 0 bases at J, with 16 bases between the two ends. The CDR3 consists of 16 residues. The CDR3 nucleotides read TGTGCCAGCAGTGCATCGGGTAGCAGGAGCTCCTACGAGCAGTACTTC. The encoded protein is CASSASGSRSSYEQYF.

This clone has only one observation. V is TRBV5-4 and J is TRBJ2-1; 10 bases map to TRBD2. J was trimmed by 3 bases and V by 0 bases; bases with no gene match: 9. From germline, CDR1 is SGHNT and CDR2 YYREEE (reference sequence). This CDR3 has 18 residues. The CDR3 protein is CASSLARSSGSYYNEQFF. The CDR3, as DNA: TGTGCCAGCAGCTTGGCTCGGTCTAGCGGGAGTTACTACAATGAGCAGTTCTTC.

The rearrangement uses TRBV7-3 and TRBJ2-1; 13 positions agree with TRBD2. Germline V gene data show CDR1 as SGHTA and CDR2 as FQGTGA. The junction had 12 bases not matched to a gene; V was cut back by 1 base and J by 6 bases. The CDR3 totals 19 residues. The CDR3 protein is CASSLIAARGTSGANEQFF. The CDR3 DNA is TGTGCCAGCAGCTTAATAGCAGCCCGAGGGACTAGCGGGGCCAATGAGCAGTTCTTC.

The gene calls are TRBV5-1 and TRBJ2-7; D gene unclear. This CDR3 is 14 amino acids long. Trimming stripped 0 bases from V and 0 bases from J, with 7 bases between. From germline, CDR1 is SGHRS and CDR2 YFSETQ. CDR3 in DNA: TGCGCCAGCAGCTTGGACGGTTTCTCCTACGAGCAGTACTTC. Residues: CASSLDGFSYEQYF.

The rearrangement joins TRBV5-1 to TRBJ2-7; D remains unclear. The CDR3 has 13 residues. V was shortened by 4 bases and J by 3 bases, with 11 bases between the two germline ends. Per the germline V gene, CDR1 is SGHRS and CDR2 is YFSETQ. In DNA form, the CDR3 reads TGCGCCAGCAGCGATGGACCCATCTACGAGCAGTACTTC. Its translation: CASSDGPIYEQYF.

This sequence joins TRBV14 and TRBJ2-6, with a possible D match to TRBD2 (5 bases). The CDR3 is made up of 16 amino acids. V was trimmed by 3 bases and J by 1 base, leaving 10 bases between them. Germline V gene data show CDR1 as SGHDN and CDR2 as FVKESK. The CDR3: CASSQPRASGANVLTF. CDR3 DNA: TGTGCCAGCAGCCAGCCGAGGGCTTCTGGGGCCAACGTCCTGACTTTC.

This rearrangement joins TRBV5-6 to TRBJ2-2, with D unresolved. The CDR3 loop spans 14 amino acids. The germline CDR1 and CDR2 sequences are SGHDT and YYEEEE. Trimming stripped 5 bases from V and 3 bases from J, with 11 bases between. CDR3 sequence reads: CASSIDIHTGELFF. CDR3 nucleotide sequence: TGTGCCAGCAGTATAGACATTCACACCGGGGAGCTGTTTTTT.

The chain employs TRBV7-2 and TRBJ1-3; D gene uncertain. This CDR3 contains 14 residues. Trimming took 2 bases from V and 4 from J, leaving 9 bases between them. Germline lookup yields CDR1 SGHTA and CDR2 FQGNSA. The CDR3 region is CASSLMDRGNTIYF. The DNA for the CDR3 is TGTGCCAGCAGCTTAATGGACCGAGGAAACACCATATATTTT.